The T cell receptor beta chain under discussion was sequenced for a study of T cell responses to AZD1222 COVID-19 vaccine. On the study more broadly: Second-dose recipients at about 4 or about 12 weeks were treated as one pooled group. Points from the study as a whole: Only a handful of AZD1222 recipients, roughly six in all, had baseline seropositivity. There were mostly white British donors and more females than males, and clonal diversity was possibly underestimated.

Profiled with immunoSEQ multiplex PCR; TCRdb holds only in-frame clones, not every one. The sample has 200,000 to 300,000 clones, just over 90% seen once. In regard to this clone: The antigen is unknown. This sample includes further DNA sequences coding for the same CDR3.

The V end lost 4 bases, the J end lost 0 bases, and 5 bases lay between the germline ends. The germline CDR1 and CDR2 sequences are SGHNT and YYREEE (reference sequence). The CDR3 is 13 residues long. This sequence was found in an adult in good health. Sequenced here: peripheral blood, sampled on day 0 of AZD1222 vaccination. This chain connects TRBV5-4 to TRBJ2-1; D remains unclear. The CDR3 spells CASSPSSYNEQFF. CDR3 nucleotides: TGTGCCAGCAGCCCGAGCTCCTACAATGAGCAGTTCTTC.